These 6 T cell receptor beta chains were all obtained from the same sample, sequenced in a study of T-cell memory formation after mild COVID-19. TCRdb reprocessed the 5' RACE reads with MiXCR, giving one entry per CDR3 protein. Found here are around 300,000 distinct CDR3 sequences, roughly 15% of them singletons; the top ten hold about a fifth. The material sequenced was PBMCs or a T cell subset sorted from them (not recorded which). The receptors originated from a man aged 18-30 years who had mild COVID-19 (a few samples of this study predate the infection). Cell type and time point are not known.

The CDR3 is CSVGTGRGGDTQYF. The CDR3 coding sequence is TGCAGCGTAGGGACAGGGCGCGGTGGAGATACGCAGTATTTT. The chain couples TRBV29-1 to TRBJ2-3; TRBD1 aligns across 9 bases. Germline V gene data show CDR1 as SQVTM and CDR2 as ANQGSEA. CDR3 length equals 14 residues. Losses at the gene ends were 6 bases for V and 5 bases for J; bases not matched to a gene: 9.

About this clonotype itself: At one boundary the junction diverges from the germline segment, which might be a read error. The chain has TRBV5-1 and TRBJ2-5; the D gene is possibly TRBD1 (6 bases). The CDR3 is 14 amino acids. Per germline, CDR1 SGHRS and CDR2 YFSETQ. Written as DNA, the CDR3 is TGCGCCAGCAGCCGCCGGACAGTCGAAGATACCCAGTACTTC. Protein: CASSRRTVEDTQYF.

This chain joins TRBV6-2 or TRBV6-3 and TRBJ2-7, with D uncertain. Trimming stripped 2 bases from V and 8 bases from J, with 7 bases between. Germline V lookup: CDR1 MNHEY, CDR2 SVGEGT. This CDR3 region has 11 residues. CDR3 residues: CASSYGLKQYV. The CDR3 DNA is TGTGCCAGCAGTTACGGGCTTAAGCAGTACGTC.

This clonotype has only a few counts. The chain employs TRBV7-6 and TRBJ2-1; 11 nucleotides line up with TRBD2. The CDR3 extends over 16 amino acids. V lost 0 bases to trimming and J lost 8 bases; unmatched junction nucleotides: 6. The germline CDR1 and CDR2 sequences are SGHVS and FNYEAQ. The CDR3 region has the DNA TGTGCCAGCAGCTTAGCGTCCCTAGCGGGGGGATATGAGCAGTTCTTC. Encoded protein: CASSLASLAGGYEQFF.

This sequence joins TRBV20-1 and TRBJ2-2; TRBD2 matches 7 bases. Looked up from germline, CDR1 is DFQATT and CDR2 is SNEGSKA (reference sequence). The CDR3 runs to 14 residues. Trimming cost V 3 bases and J 5 bases; bases outside gene matches: 6. CDR3 DNA sequence: TGCAGTGCTAGGGACGGGGGGAGGACCGGGGAGCTGTTTTTT. As protein: CSARDGGRTGELFF.

The sample holds many counts of this clonotype. The rearrangement joins TRBV5-1 to TRBJ2-3, with D possibly matching TRBD1 (6 bases). Germline V CDR1 and CDR2: SGHRS, YFSETQ. This CDR3 has 16 residues. V shed 0 bases and J shed 0 bases, with 11 bases lying between them. The CDR3 here is CASSLETGSSTDTQYF. DNA for the CDR3: TGCGCCAGCAGCTTGGAAACAGGGTCAAGCACAGATACGCAGTATTTT.